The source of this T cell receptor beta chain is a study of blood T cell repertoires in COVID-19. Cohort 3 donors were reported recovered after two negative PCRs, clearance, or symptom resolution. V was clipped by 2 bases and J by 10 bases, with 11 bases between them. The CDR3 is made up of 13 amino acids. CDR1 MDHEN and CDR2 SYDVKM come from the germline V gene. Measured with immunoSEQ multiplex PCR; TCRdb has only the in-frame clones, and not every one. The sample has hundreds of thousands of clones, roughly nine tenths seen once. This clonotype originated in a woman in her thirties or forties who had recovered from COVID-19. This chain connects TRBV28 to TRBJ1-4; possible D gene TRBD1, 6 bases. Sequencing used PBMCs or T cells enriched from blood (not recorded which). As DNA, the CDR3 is TGTGCCAGCAGTTTAACAGGGTCCCGAAAACTGTTTTTT. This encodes CASSLTGSRKLFF.